Listed below are T cell receptor beta chains from one sample, sequenced in a study of beta chain features in type 1 diabetes. Sequencing was performed with immunoSEQ multiplex PCR; in TCRdb, only in-frame clones are kept and a portion is missing. Among tens of thousands of clones listed, roughly 50% were seen once. Sequencing was carried out using stem cell memory CD4+ T cells from blood. These receptors were collected from a woman aged 25 to 39 in good health. CDR3s include the opening cysteine and the closing phenylalanine or tryptophan. A D gene is named only where the DNA matches it firmly. Where a row states a size, it is once, few, many or the class of an expanded clone; other rows omit it.

few,TRBJ2-2,TRBV7-2,-,CASSYYTGELFF,TGTGCCAGCAGCTACTACACCGGGGAGCTGTTTTTT
few,TRBJ2-7,TRBV28,TRBD2,CASRPGLAGAFEQYF,TGTGCCAGCAGGCCGGGACTAGCGGGAGCGTTCGAGCAGTACTTC
-,TRBJ2-5,TRBV29-1,TRBD2,CSVEVAGPQETQYF,TGCAGCGTTGAGGTAGCGGGACCTCAAGAGACCCAGTACTTC
once,TRBJ1-1,TRBV19,TRBD1,CASSMGDRATEAFF,TGTGCCAGTAGTATGGGCGACAGGGCCACTGAAGCTTTCTTT
few,TRBJ2-2,TRBV19,TRBD1,CASSIDGQGYTGELFF,TGTGCCAGTAGTATAGACGGACAGGGATACACCGGGGAGCTGTTTTTT
-,TRBJ2-1,TRBV19,-,CATTGSGGNEQFF,TGTGCCACTACCGGGTCCGGGGGTAATGAGCAGTTCTTC
few,TRBJ2-7,TRBV29-1,TRBD2,CSVDLAGRDEQYF,TGCAGCGTTGACCTAGCGGGACGCGACGAGCAGTACTTC
-,TRBJ2-7,TRBV28,TRBD1,CASSQGAYEQYF,TGTGCCAGCAGTCAGGGGGCCTACGAGCAGTACTTC
few,TRBJ2-7,TRBV5-1,TRBD1,CASSPHRDRPYEQYF,TGCGCCAGCAGCCCTCACCGGGACAGGCCCTACGAGCAGTACTTC
few,TRBJ2-5,TRBV30,TRBD2,CAWSSGSETQYF,TGTGCCTGGTCTAGCGGGAGTGAGACCCAGTACTTC
-,TRBJ2-3,TRBV27,TRBD1,CASSELRDSISDTQYF,TGTGCCAGCAGCGAATTAAGGGACAGCATCTCAGATACGCAGTATTTT
once,TRBJ2-1,TRBV9,-,CASSPRFGPEQFF,TGTGCCAGCAGCCCCAGATTTGGCCCTGAGCAGTTCTTC
-,TRBJ2-7,TRBV28,TRBD2,CASSLAGLAGRVEQYF,TGTGCCAGCAGTTTAGCGGGACTAGCGGGACGGGTCGAGCAGTACTTC
-,TRBJ2-5,TRBV14,-,CASSQVGGQETQYF,TGTGCCAGCAGCCAAGTCGGGGGCCAAGAGACCCAGTACTTC
-,TRBJ1-1,TRBV29-1,TRBD1,CSVEDPHRGKVYTEAFF,TGCAGCGTTGAAGATCCACACAGGGGGAAGGTGTACACTGAAGCTTTCTTT
-,TRBJ1-2,TRBV7-2,-,CASSLVGSGGANYGYTF,TGTGCCAGCAGCTTAGTGGGGTCTGGAGGAGCTAACTATGGCTACACCTTC
few,TRBJ2-7,TRBV10-3,TRBD2,CAISAGTSGSLSEQYF,TGTGCCATCAGTGCGGGGACTAGCGGGAGTTTGAGCGAGCAGTACTTC